One sample yielded the 21 T cell receptor beta chains listed below, sequenced in a study of technical replicates of blood from several donors. Sequencing was performed with immunoSEQ multiplex PCR; in TCRdb, only in-frame clones are kept and a portion is missing. The sample holds 50,000 to 75,000 clones, 85% to 95% seen once. What was sequenced was PBMCs. The receptors shown here come from a human donor in good health. Some clones in this sample may be carry-over from other donors' samples.

The chain joins TRBV7-2 to TRBJ2-7; TRBD2 aligns across 11 bases. The CDR3 runs 16 residues. V lost 5 bases to trimming and J lost 5 bases; unmatched junction nucleotides: 11. Germline lookup yields CDR1 SGHTA and CDR2 FQGNSA. In nucleotides, the CDR3 is TGTGCCAGCAGCACCCATATAGCGGGGGGGGCGAACGAGCAGTACTTC. The encoded protein is CASSTHIAGGANEQYF.

The chain links TRBV19 to TRBJ1-3; D call uncertain. Trimming pared 5 bases from V and 0 bases from J, leaving 11 bases between. Germline V CDR1 and CDR2: LNHDA, SQIVND (reference sequence). This CDR3 has 15 residues. The CDR3 nucleotides read TGTGCCAGTAGTTTCCCCGGGTCCTCTGGAAACACCATATATTTT. Residues: CASSFPGSSGNTIYF.

This chain uses TRBV19 with TRBJ1-2; D is unresolved. V was pared by 1 base and J by 3 bases, with 3 bases between. From germline, CDR1 is LNHDA and CDR2 SQIVND (reference sequence). This CDR3 comprises 12 residues. CDR3 DNA: TGTGCCAGTAGTATAGCGTACTATGGCTACACCTTC. It yields the protein CASSIAYYGYTF.

The rearrangement links TRBV7-8 to TRBJ2-5, with D maybe TRBD2 (6 bases). V was clipped by 3 bases and J by 4 bases, with 15 bases between them. Germline CDR1 SGHVS, CDR2 FQNEAQ. This CDR3 contains 15 residues. CDR3 sequence reads: CASSFGEGLRETQYF. The CDR3 coding sequence is TGTGCCAGCAGCTTTGGAGAAGGACTAAGAGAGACCCAGTACTTC.

V and J are TRBV2 and TRBJ2-2, with D tentatively TRBD1 (6 bases). Germline lookup yields CDR1 SNHLY and CDR2 FYNNEI. This CDR3 spans 20 amino acids. V was cut by 4 bases and J by 0 bases, with 24 bases left in between. The CDR3 DNA is TGTGCCAGCAGTGCCCTGGGGGTGGGCAGGGGCTTCGCGAACACCGGGGAGCTGTTTTTT. This gives the protein CASSALGVGRGFANTGELFF.

The chain uses TRBV4-3 and TRBJ2-5, with D unclear. CDR1 is LGHNA, CDR2 YSLEER, per germline. The CDR3 length is 13 residues. V was cut by 0 bases and J by 7 bases, with 9 bases left in between. CDR3 region: CASSQEPTGTQYF. CDR3 DNA sequence: TGCGCCAGCAGCCAAGAACCCACGGGGACCCAGTACTTC.

This chain links TRBV15 with TRBJ2-7, with D possibly being TRBD2 (5 bases). CDR3 length equals 14 residues. Per the germline V gene, CDR1 is LNHNV and CDR2 is YYDKDF (reference sequence). V lost 0 bases and J lost 4, with 10 bases in between. The CDR3 DNA sequence: TGTGCCACCAGCAGAGATCCGGGGTTTTACGAGCAGTACTTC. It specifies CATSRDPGFYEQYF.

V and J are TRBV25-1 and TRBJ1-6, with TRBD1 matching 9 bases. CDR1 and CDR2 from the germline V gene are MGHDK and SYGVNS. The CDR3 sequence is 16 residues long. V dropped 3 bases and J dropped 9; count of bases not matched to a gene: 9. CDR3 DNA: TGTGCCAGCAGTGAGACCAAACAGGGGGCAGGTTCACCCCTCCACTTT. Translation gives CASSETKQGAGSPLHF.

This clone occurred a few times. The chain employs TRBV5-6 and TRBJ1-1; no clear D. The CDR3 is 15 amino acids. The V and J ends lost 7 bases and 3 bases respectively, with 19 bases between them. Germline V gene lookup returns CDR1 SGHDT and CDR2 YYEEEE. The chain's CDR3 is CASGTRNGGYTEAFF. The CDR3 DNA follows: TGTGCCAGCGGTACCCGAAATGGAGGGTACACTGAAGCTTTCTTT.

The chain uses TRBV11-2 and TRBJ2-7, with TRBD2 matching over 7 bases. In germline, CDR1 is SGHAT, CDR2 FQNNGV. This CDR3 region has 14 residues. Trimming took 1 base from V and 3 from J; bases not matched to a gene: 3. CDR3 coding DNA: TGTGCCAGCAGCTTAGGCGGGGGAGTCTACGAGCAGTACTTC. This codes for CASSLGGGVYEQYF.

This clone has only one observation. V and J are TRBV7-9 and TRBJ2-7, with TRBD1 matching 10 bases. The CDR3 runs to 14 residues. Germline V gene data show CDR1 as SEHNR and CDR2 as FQNEAQ (reference sequence). Trimming at V came to 5 bases and at J to 5 bases, leaving 6 bases not matched to a gene. CDR3 in amino acids: CASSRTGGVDEQYF. In DNA form, the CDR3 reads TGTGCCAGCAGCCGGACAGGGGGTGTGGACGAGCAGTACTTC.

The chain carries TRBV4-1 and TRBJ1-5, with D unresolved. The CDR3 contains 18 residues. The germline V gene has CDR1 MGHRA and CDR2 YSYEKL. Trimming left V 0 bases short and J 0 bases short, with 15 bases between. The chain's CDR3 is CASSQDLSGIYSNQPQHF. The DNA for the CDR3 is TGCGCCAGCAGCCAAGATCTCAGCGGGATCTATAGCAATCAGCCCCAGCATTTT.

The chain employs TRBV7-2 and TRBJ2-3, with TRBD2 as a possible D gene (6 bases). The germline V gene has CDR1 SGHTA and CDR2 FQGNSA. CDR3 length: 14 amino acids. Trimming shortened V by 1 base and J by 5 bases, and 10 bases separated the two germline ends. CDR3 loop: CASSLGRTKDTQYF. CDR3 nucleotides: TGTGCCAGCAGCTTAGGTCGGACTAAAGATACGCAGTATTTT.

J is TRBJ2-5 and V is TRBV11-1, with D possibly matching TRBD1 (6 bases). V lost 5 bases to trimming and J lost 5 bases, with 12 bases between them. CDR1 SGHAT and CDR2 FQDESV come from the germline V gene (reference sequence). The CDR3 length is 13 residues. The CDR3: CASSAYRDETQYF. The CDR3 DNA sequence: TGTGCCAGCAGCGCCTACAGGGATGAGACCCAGTACTTC.

V is TRBV11-2 and J is TRBJ2-7; 11 nucleotides match TRBD1. Germline assignment: CDR1 SGHAT and CDR2 FQNNGV. The CDR3 is 14 amino acids. Unmatched junction bases numbered 7, after V lost 6 bases and J lost 6 bases. The CDR3 bases are TGTGCCAGCAGTCCGGGGACAGGGGGGACCGAGCAGTACTTC. Its translation: CASSPGTGGTEQYF.

The chain recombines TRBV7-9 with TRBJ1-3; D not certain. Germline V CDR1 and CDR2: SEHNR, FQNEAQ (reference sequence). V was clipped by 4 bases and J by 2 bases, with 18 bases between them. This CDR3 is 17 amino acids long. The CDR3 DNA reads as TGTGCCAGCAGCTCCCTGGGTCGGGGAAGAACTGGAAACACCATATATTTT. Its protein is CASSSLGRGRTGNTIYF.

The rearrangement uses TRBV4-2 and TRBJ2-7, with D uncertain. This CDR3 has 12 amino acids. The ends were cut back, 0 bases at V and 6 bases at J, with 6 bases in the middle. CDR1 and CDR2 (germline): LGHNA, YNFKEQ. The CDR3 DNA reads TGTGCCAGCAGCCAAGATGTCGGCGAGCAGTACTTC. This encodes CASSQDVGEQYF.

The chain recombines TRBV11-3 with TRBJ2-3; TRBD2 matches at 10 bases. Germline lookup yields CDR1 SGHNT and CDR2 YENEEA. V lost 2 bases and J lost 2; bases outside the gene matches: 1. This CDR3 spans 15 amino acids. The CDR3 here is CASSLTSGITDTQYF. The CDR3 region has the DNA TGTGCCAGCAGCTTAACTAGCGGGATCACAGATACGCAGTATTTT. Looking up the rest from reference TRBV11-3 and TRBJ2-3 gives the full variable domain: EAGVVQSPRYKIIEKKQPVAFWCNPISGHNTLYWYLQNLGQGPELLIRYENEEAVDDSQLPKDRFSAERLKGVDSTLKIQPAELGDSAVYLCASSLTSGITDTQYFGPGTRLTVL.

This chain connects TRBV18 to TRBJ2-5; unclear D gene. The CDR3 sequence is 13 residues long. Germline V gives CDR1 KGHSH, CDR2 LQKENI. V was pared by 5 bases and J by 5 bases, with 12 bases between. CDR3 sequence (DNA): TGTGCCAGCTCAGCGTCAAGAGCCGAGACCCAGTACTTC. Its protein product is CASSASRAETQYF.

The chain uses TRBV19 and TRBJ2-7; TRBD1 aligns across 9 bases. Germline V CDR1 and CDR2: LNHDA, SQIVND (reference sequence). J lost 9 bases, V lost 8 bases, and 11 bases had no gene match. The CDR3 consists of 13 residues. The chain's CDR3 is CASSGTGTRLQYF. DNA of the CDR3: TGTGCCAGTTCCGGGACAGGGACGCGATTGCAGTACTTC. The full variable domain, rest sourced from reference TRBV19 and TRBJ2-7, is DGGITQSPKYLFRKEGQNVTLSCEQNLNHDAMYWYRQDPGQGLRLIYYSQIVNDFQKGDIAEGYSVSREKKESFPLTVTSAQKNPTAFYLCASSGTGTRLQYFGPGTRLTVT.

The chain carries TRBV30 and TRBJ2-2, with no clear D. The CDR3 is 12 amino acids. Germline CDR1 and CDR2: GTSNPN and SVGIG (reference sequence). V was trimmed by 4 bases and J by 7 bases, leaving 10 bases between them. The CDR3 DNA reads as TGTGCCTGGAACTTCGCGAACGGGGAGCTGTTTTTT. Its protein is CAWNFANGELFF.